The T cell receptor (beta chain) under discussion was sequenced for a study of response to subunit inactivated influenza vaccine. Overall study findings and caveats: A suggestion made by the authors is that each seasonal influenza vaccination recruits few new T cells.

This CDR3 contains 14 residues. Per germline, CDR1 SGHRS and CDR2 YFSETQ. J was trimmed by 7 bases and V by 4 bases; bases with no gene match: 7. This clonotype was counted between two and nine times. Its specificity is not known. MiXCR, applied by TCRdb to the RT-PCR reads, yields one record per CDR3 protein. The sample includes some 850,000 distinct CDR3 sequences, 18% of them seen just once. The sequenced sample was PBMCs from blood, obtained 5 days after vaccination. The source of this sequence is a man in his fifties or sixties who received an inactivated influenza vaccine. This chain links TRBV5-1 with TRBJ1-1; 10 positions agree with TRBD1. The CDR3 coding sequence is TGCGCCAGCAGCATACGGGACAGGGGTAATGAAGCTTTCTTT. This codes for CASSIRDRGNEAFF. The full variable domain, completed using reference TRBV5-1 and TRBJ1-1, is KAGVTQTPRYLIKTRGQQVTLSCSPISGHRSVSWYQQTPGQGLQFLFEYFSETQRNKGNFPGRFSGRQFSNSRSEMNVSTLELGDSALYLCASSIRDRGNEAFFGQGTRLTVV.